The next 7 T cell receptor beta chains were all read from a single sample in a study of blood T cell repertoires in COVID-19. TCRdb's table, derived via immunoSEQ multiplex PCR, lists solely in-frame clones and lacks some. The data show roughly 130,000 clones, roughly 77% seen once. Input material: peripheral blood. The receptors originated from a man aged 60-69 years with active or convalescent COVID-19.

This chain links TRBV3-1 (or the pseudogene TRBV3-2) with TRBJ2-2; TRBD2 might be the D (6 bases). This CDR3 contains 17 residues. Germline V gives CDR1 LGHDT, CDR2 YNNKEL (reference sequence). Trimming removed 2 bases from V and 5 bases from J, with 18 bases in between. For the CDR3, the DNA is TGTGCCAGCAGCCAACCGGGACTTAGTAATGTGACCGGGGAGCTGTTTTTT. Its protein is CASSQPGLSNVTGELFF.

The chain employs TRBV14 and TRBJ2-3; 9 nucleotides line up with TRBD2. V lost 1 base, J lost 6 bases, and 8 bases stayed unmatched. The CDR3 loop spans 16 amino acids. In germline, CDR1 is SGHDN, CDR2 FVKESK. CDR3 sequence: CASSQGGGRVGDTQYF. CDR3 nucleotides: TGTGCCAGCAGCCAAGGAGGCGGGAGGGTCGGTGATACGCAGTATTTT.

The chain carries TRBV12-5 and TRBJ1-1; 7 bases line up with TRBD1. Trimming at V came to 1 base and at J to 2 bases, leaving 10 bases not matched to a gene. The germline V gene has CDR1 LGHNT and CDR2 FRNRAP. This CDR3 has 17 residues. The CDR3 sequence is CASGLDRQGSHNTEAFF. CDR3 nucleotide sequence: TGTGCTAGTGGTTTGGATCGACAGGGTTCACACAACACTGAAGCTTTCTTT.

The V call is TRBV5-1, the J call TRBJ2-5, with D maybe TRBD2 (5 bases). Germline CDR1 and CDR2: SGHRS and YFSETQ. V gave up 2 bases and J gave up 4 bases, with 9 bases separating them. The length of the CDR3 is 13 residues. As DNA, the CDR3 is TGCGCCAGCAGCTTTAGAGGGATAGAGACCCAGTACTTC. It encodes CASSFRGIETQYF.

The genes are TRBV18 and TRBJ1-5; no definite D call. CDR1 and CDR2 (germline): KGHSH, LQKENI. V shed 3 bases and J shed 2 bases, with 17 bases lying between them. The CDR3 extends over 17 amino acids. DNA for the CDR3: TGTGCCAGCTCACCCCGACGGGGAGATGATGGCAATCAGCCCCAGCATTTT. Translation gives CASSPRRGDDGNQPQHF.

The rearrangement uses TRBV27 and TRBJ1-2; 9 bases line up with TRBD1. The CDR3 has 15 amino acids. J lost 7 bases, V lost 2 bases, and 8 bases had no gene match. Germline CDR1 MNHEY, CDR2 SMNVEV (reference sequence). The CDR3 DNA follows: TGTGCCAGCAGTTTAGGGTACAGGGGGCGTGGTGGCTACACCTTC. Protein sequence: CASSLGYRGRGGYTF.

V is TRBV6-2 or TRBV6-3 and J is TRBJ2-6; D possibly corresponds to TRBD2 (5 bases). The germline CDR1 and CDR2 sequences are MNHEY and SVGEGT. Trimming cost V 0 bases and J 2 bases, with 17 bases left between them. The CDR3 sequence is 19 residues long. CDR3: CASSYSTKWRGPGANVLTF. CDR3 coding DNA: TGTGCCAGCAGTTACTCGACTAAGTGGCGAGGACCTGGGGCCAACGTCCTGACTTTC.